The 26 T cell receptor beta chains presented below share a single source sample, sequenced in a study of blood T cell repertoires in COVID-19. Using immunoSEQ multiplex PCR, the repertoire was profiled, and TCRdb retains in-frame clones only, with some absent. The sample shows about 150,000 clones, about 90% of them seen only once. The sample consisted of peripheral blood. The receptors originated from a man aged 45-65 years with acute or convalescent COVID-19.

The chain carries TRBV5-1 and TRBJ1-5, with 9 bases fitting TRBD1. CDR3 size: 14 residues. J was trimmed by 4 bases and V by 3 bases; bases with no gene match: 2. Germline V gene data show CDR1 as SGHRS and CDR2 as YFSETQ. CDR3 in amino acids: CASSSTGGNQPQHF. The CDR3 bases are TGCGCCAGCAGCTCGACAGGGGGGAATCAGCCCCAGCATTTT.

J is TRBJ2-1 and V is TRBV5-1; tentative D call: TRBD2 (6 bases). The CDR3 runs to 13 residues. Germline CDR1 is SGHRS and CDR2 is YFSETQ. Trimming removed 3 bases at V and 6 bases at J, with 10 bases between. CDR3 bases: TGCGCCAGCAGCTCCGGCGGGGCCAATGAGCAGTTCTTC. Protein: CASSSGGANEQFF.

The chain carries TRBV5-1 and TRBJ1-2; 9 bases align to TRBD1. Germline CDR1 and CDR2: SGHRS and YFSETQ. The CDR3 extends over 15 amino acids. After removal of 3 bases from V and 2 bases from J, the junction contained 5 bases not matched to a gene. Here the CDR3 DNA reads TGCGCCAGCAGCTCCGGAGGACAGGGGAACTATGGCTACACCTTC. As protein: CASSSGGQGNYGYTF. The full variable domain, in which reference TRBV5-1 and TRBJ1-2 provide the parts outside the CDR3, is KAGVTQTPRYLIKTRGQQVTLSCSPISGHRSVSWYQQTPGQGLQFLFEYFSETQRNKGNFPGRFSGRQFSNSRSEMNVSTLELGDSALYLCASSSGGQGNYGYTFGSGTRLTVV.

V usage is TRBV6-1 and J usage is TRBJ1-5; TRBD1 aligns across 10 bases. Germline lookup yields CDR1 MNHNS and CDR2 SASEGT. The CDR3 has 16 residues. The junction had 8 bases not matched to a gene; V was cut back by 3 bases and J by 6 bases. CDR3: CASSDRRDRGIQPQHF. In nucleotides, the CDR3 is TGTGCCAGCAGTGATCGGCGGGACAGGGGTATTCAGCCCCAGCATTTT.

The chain links TRBV9 to TRBJ1-5, with D unclear. Trimming took 4 bases from V and 4 from J, leaving 15 bases between them. This CDR3 has 15 residues. Germline V lookup: CDR1 SGDLS, CDR2 YYNGEE. In DNA, the CDR3 is TGTGCCAGCAGCATGTACGACAAGCCAAATCAGCCCCAGCATTTT. Residues: CASSMYDKPNQPQHF.

The gene calls are TRBV4-1 and TRBJ1-1, with a tentative D call TRBD1 (6 bases). From germline, CDR1 is MGHRA and CDR2 YSYEKL. Trimming stripped 3 bases from V and 3 bases from J, with 8 bases between. CDR3 length equals 13 residues. CDR3 in DNA: TGCGCCAGCAGCCAGGGACATGACACTGAAGCTTTCTTT. Translation gives CASSQGHDTEAFF.

The chain carries TRBV5-1 and TRBJ1-1; TRBD1 aligns across 7 bases. Germline V gives CDR1 SGHRS, CDR2 YFSETQ. With V trimmed by 4 bases and J by 5 bases, 5 bases remained unmatched. The CDR3 extends over 13 amino acids. In DNA form, the CDR3 reads TGCGCCAGCAGCCTCGACAGGGTTACTGAAGCTTTCTTT. Residues: CASSLDRVTEAFF.

The rearrangement joins TRBV11-2 to TRBJ1-1; D not certain. V was trimmed by 1 base and J by 11 bases, leaving 14 bases between them. Germline values: CDR1 SGHAT, CDR2 FQNNGV. This CDR3 has 13 residues. The chain's CDR3 is CASSLGFESYAFF. Here the CDR3 DNA reads TGTGCCAGCAGCTTAGGCTTCGAGTCCTACGCTTTCTTT.

The genes are TRBV2 and TRBJ1-5; 9 nucleotides line up with TRBD1. Germline V lookup: CDR1 SNHLY, CDR2 FYNNEI. CDR3 size: 15 residues. After removal of 4 bases from V and 1 base from J, the junction contained 2 bases not matched to a gene. The CDR3 coding sequence is TGTGCCAGCAGTGGACAGGGGGGGAGCAATCAGCCCCAGCATTTT. Its protein product is CASSGQGGSNQPQHF.

In this sample, this clone turned up a few times. The chain employs TRBV10-3 and TRBJ2-5; TRBD2 matches 10 bases. The CDR3 covers 17 residues. Germline CDR1 reads ENHRY; CDR2 reads SYGVKD. J was trimmed by 1 base and V by 2 bases; bases with no gene match: 7. The CDR3 coding sequence is TGTGCCATCAGTGAGGGAGTCCTAGCGGGGGCCCAAGAGACCCAGTACTTC. The encoded protein is CAISEGVLAGAQETQYF.

This clone showed up just once. This sequence joins TRBV29-1 and TRBJ1-1; D call uncertain. The CDR3 is 11 residues long. Deletions cut 6 bases from V and 5 bases from J, with 10 bases between. Germline V CDR1 and CDR2: SQVTM, ANQGSEA. Here the CDR3 reads CSVRLQTEAFF. CDR3 nucleotide sequence: TGCAGCGTCCGACTGCAGACTGAAGCTTTCTTT.

This sequence joins TRBV29-1 and TRBJ1-1; TRBD1 matches at 10 bases. Germline loops: CDR1 SQVTM, CDR2 ANQGSEA. The CDR3 is 11 residues long. V lost 7 bases, J lost 11 bases, and 7 bases stayed unmatched. CDR3: CSARTGGDAFF. The CDR3, as DNA: TGCAGCGCTAGGACAGGGGGTGACGCTTTCTTT. Drawing the rest from reference TRBV29-1 and TRBJ1-1, the complete variable domain is SAVISQKPSRDICQRGTSLTIQCQVDSQVTMMFWYRQQPGQSLTLIATANQGSEATYESGFVIDKFPISRPNLTFSTLTVSNMSPEDSSIYLCSARTGGDAFFGQGTRLTVV.

The V gene is TRBV9, the J gene TRBJ1-2; no firm D call. The CDR3 length is 13 residues. From germline, CDR1 is SGDLS and CDR2 YYNGEE. V gave up 0 bases and J gave up 7 bases, with 10 bases separating them. In DNA form, the CDR3 reads TGTGCCAGCAGCGTAGGAGGGAGTGGTGGCTACACCTTC. This sequence encodes CASSVGGSGGYTF.

This chain links TRBV4-3 with TRBJ2-3; tentative D call: TRBD2 (6 bases). The CDR3 has 18 amino acids. Trimming removed 4 bases from V and 3 bases from J, with 23 bases in between. Germline V gene data show CDR1 as LGHNA and CDR2 as YSLEER. The CDR3: CASSLFGGIAVGTDTQYF. The CDR3 DNA is TGCGCCAGCAGCCTCTTTGGAGGAATAGCGGTGGGGACAGATACGCAGTATTTT.

J is TRBJ2-2 and V is TRBV4-3; 10 bases match TRBD1. The germline V gene encodes CDR1 LGHNA and CDR2 YSLEER. Germline trimming cut 3 bases from V and 5 bases from J; bases unmatched to any gene: 9. The CDR3 has 17 residues. CDR3 coding DNA: TGCGCCAGCAGCCAGGCCACCGGGACAGGGGAAACCGGGGAGCTGTTTTTT. Its translation: CASSQATGTGETGELFF.

DNA of the CDR3: TGTGCCAGCTCACCAAGACTCCTAGCGTCCTACGAGCAGTACTTC. This codes for CASSPRLLASYEQYF. This chain joins TRBV18 and TRBJ2-7, with a weak D call TRBD2 (6 bases). The CDR3 has 15 amino acids. V shed 2 bases and J shed 1 base, with 12 bases lying between them. In germline, CDR1 is KGHSH, CDR2 LQKENI.

This chain joins TRBV7-3 and TRBJ2-5; D perhaps matches TRBD1 (5 bases). Trimming left V 1 base short and J 1 base short, with 7 bases between. The CDR3 runs 14 residues. Germline V lookup: CDR1 SGHTA, CDR2 FQGTGA. The CDR3 bases are TGTGCCAGCAGCTTAAGGGGCAGCCAAGAGACCCAGTACTTC. Protein sequence: CASSLRGSQETQYF.

J is TRBJ2-2 and V is TRBV16; D not resolved. This CDR3 is built from 14 residues. In germline, CDR1 is KGHSY, CDR2 FQNENV. Between the trimmed V and J ends, which lost 2 bases and 1 base, there was a span of 5 bases. CDR3: CASSQRRNTGELFF. In DNA, the CDR3 is TGTGCCAGCAGCCAACGCAGGAACACCGGGGAGCTGTTTTTT.

This rearrangement joins TRBV4-1 to TRBJ2-1; no definite D call. Germline V CDR1 and CDR2: MGHRA, YSYEKL. This CDR3 is built from 14 residues. Trimming cost V 0 bases and J 3 bases, with 6 bases left between them. The CDR3 nucleotides are TGCGCCAGCAGCCAAGATCAGTTCTACAATGAGCAGTTCTTC. This translates into CASSQDQFYNEQFF.

A remark on this clone: The sample contains more than one DNA sequence encoding this CDR3. The chain couples TRBV27 to TRBJ2-7, with 7 bases identical to TRBD2. The CDR3 covers 13 residues. Germline V CDR1 and CDR2: MNHEY, SMNVEV (reference sequence). V trimming: 2 bases; J trimming: 2 bases; junction bases outside the gene matches: 0. CDR3: CASSLAGAYEQYF. CDR3 DNA sequence: TGTGCCAGCAGTTTAGCGGGGGCCTACGAGCAGTACTTC.

J is TRBJ2-1 and V is TRBV19; 9 nucleotides match TRBD1. Unmatched junction bases numbered 3, after V lost 0 bases and J lost 3 bases. Germline V lookup: CDR1 LNHDA, CDR2 SQIVND (reference sequence). This CDR3 spans 16 amino acids. Here the CDR3 reads CASSIEGTGYYNEQFF. CDR3 DNA: TGTGCCAGTAGTATAGAAGGGACAGGGTACTACAATGAGCAGTTCTTC. Based on the CDR3 plus reference TRBV19 and TRBJ2-1, the full variable domain is DGGITQSPKYLFRKEGQNVTLSCEQNLNHDAMYWYRQDPGQGLRLIYYSQIVNDFQKGDIAEGYSVSREKKESFPLTVTSAQKNPTAFYLCASSIEGTGYYNEQFFGPGTRLTVL.

This rearrangement joins TRBV11-2 to TRBJ1-1; tentatively, D is TRBD1 (5 bases). Germline CDR1 is SGHAT and CDR2 is FQNNGV. This CDR3 is 14 amino acids long. Trimming pared 0 bases from V and 6 bases from J, leaving 11 bases between. The CDR3 bases are TGTGCCAGCAGCTTAGACCCCCAGGGATCTGAAGCTTTCTTT. It specifies CASSLDPQGSEAFF.

The rearrangement joins TRBV24-1 to TRBJ2-3, with TRBD1 matching 8 bases. Germline CDR1 reads KGHDR; CDR2 reads SFDVKD. The V and J ends lost 9 bases and 2 bases, in that order; junction bases with no gene match: 6. The CDR3 length is 14 residues. CDR3 nucleotide sequence: TGTGCCACCTCCGGGACAGGAAACACAGATACGCAGTATTTT. Translation gives CATSGTGNTDTQYF.

The chain carries TRBV3-1 (or the pseudogene TRBV3-2) and TRBJ1-3, with D tentatively TRBD1 (5 bases). V gave up 6 bases and J gave up 0 bases, with 12 bases separating them. Germline V gives CDR1 LGHDT, CDR2 YNNKEL (reference sequence). This CDR3 is built from 15 residues. CDR3 loop: CASRKDISSGNTIYF. The CDR3 DNA follows: TGTGCCAGCAGAAAGGACATCAGCTCTGGAAACACCATATATTTT.

The genes are TRBV7-2 and TRBJ1-5; 8 nucleotides match TRBD1. The CDR3 runs 15 residues. Germline-derived CDR1 and CDR2 are SGHTA and FQGNSA. With 4 bases clipped from V and 3 bases from J, the junction kept 5 bases outside the gene matches. The CDR3 reads CASSWTGLDNQPQHF. The CDR3 DNA sequence: TGTGCCAGCAGCTGGACAGGGCTCGACAATCAGCCCCAGCATTTT.

This CDR3 reads CASRLGATEAFF. CDR3 DNA: TGCGCCAGCAGACTGGGGGCTACTGAAGCTTTCTTT. V gene TRBV5-1 combines with J gene TRBJ1-1; D might be TRBD1 (6 bases). This CDR3 region has 12 residues. Germline V gene lookup returns CDR1 SGHRS and CDR2 YFSETQ. The V gene lost 5 bases and the J gene lost 5 bases, with 10 bases spanning the gap.